This TCR beta chain stems from a study of cytomegalovirus exposure and HLA in healthy donors. This PCR relied on a set of 60 Vbeta primers and 13 Jbeta primers. TCRdb's table, derived via immunoSEQ multiplex PCR, lists solely in-frame clones and lacks some. The sample consists of 90,000 or so clones, roughly 80% of them appearing once. Germline-derived CDR1 and CDR2 are KGHSH and LQKENI. The CDR3 totals 15 residues. Trimming took 2 bases from V and 4 from J; bases not matched to a gene: 5. The chain links TRBV18 to TRBJ1-1, with 9 positions matching TRBD1. Sequencing was performed on PBMCs. The TCR originated in a man aged 45-65 years in good health and CMV-seropositive. The CDR3 DNA reads as TGTGCCAGCTCACCATCCCTGACAGGGGGCACTGAAGCTTTCTTT. Translation: CASSPSLTGGTEAFF.